The present T cell receptor (beta chain) was sequenced within a study of blood T cell repertoires in COVID-19. Study background: COVID-19 samples collected from the United States, Italy and Spain covered acute and convalescent phases. The analysed material was cDNA or gDNA that came from T cells, B-cell-depleted T cells, or PBMCs.

Trimming cost V 7 bases and J 4 bases; bases outside gene matches: 10. The CDR3 spans 15 residues. CDR1 is LNHDA, CDR2 SQIVND, per germline (reference sequence). This clone was observed a single time. In the original analysis: Amplifying reference gene primers gave estimates of nucleated cell counts. TCRdb keeps only in-frame clones here, not all; method: immunoSEQ multiplex PCR. That table is the source of V, J and clone size, and D and trimming were worked out from the DNA. The repertoire consists of 150,000 to 200,000 clones, with around four fifths occurring once and the leading ten covering more than 5%.

Sequenced: peripheral blood. The chain links TRBV19 to TRBJ1-2; 9 bases are a match to TRBD1. This receptor was identified in a woman in her twenties or thirties with acute or convalescent COVID-19. The CDR3 coding sequence is TGTGCCAGTAAGGAGGGACAGGGCCTTTCCTATGGCTACACCTTC. Translation: CASKEGQGLSYGYTF.